Reported below is one T cell receptor (beta chain). CDR1 and CDR2 from the germline V gene are LNHDA and SQIVND (reference sequence). Trimming removed 6 bases from V and 3 bases from J, with 22 bases in between. CDR3 length equals 17 residues. One entry per CDR3 protein results from TCRdb running MiXCR on the RT-PCR reads. The sample has about 700,000 distinct CDR3 sequences, around 14% seen once. The sequence was obtained from a female donor in good health, serving as a healthy control. The sequenced sample was memory CD4+ T cells from blood. The V gene is TRBV19, the J gene TRBJ2-3, with D possibly called TRBD1 or TRBD2 (5 bases each). The CDR3 bases are TGTGCCAGTAGGAAGAGATTAGCTTTGGGGGTAACAGATACGCAGTATTTT. Protein product: CASRKRLALGVTDTQYF.